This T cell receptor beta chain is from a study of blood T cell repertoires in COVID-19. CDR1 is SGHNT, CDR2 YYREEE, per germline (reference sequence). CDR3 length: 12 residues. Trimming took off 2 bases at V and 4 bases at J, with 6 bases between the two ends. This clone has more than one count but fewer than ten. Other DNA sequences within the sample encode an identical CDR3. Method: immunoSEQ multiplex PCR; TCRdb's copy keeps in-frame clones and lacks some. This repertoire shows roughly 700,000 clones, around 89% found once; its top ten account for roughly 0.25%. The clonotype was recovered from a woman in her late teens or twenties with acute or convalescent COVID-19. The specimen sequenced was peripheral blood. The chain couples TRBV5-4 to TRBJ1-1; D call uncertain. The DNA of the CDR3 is TGTGCCAGCAGCTTCGGAGGCACTGAAGCTTTCTTT. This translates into CASSFGGTEAFF.